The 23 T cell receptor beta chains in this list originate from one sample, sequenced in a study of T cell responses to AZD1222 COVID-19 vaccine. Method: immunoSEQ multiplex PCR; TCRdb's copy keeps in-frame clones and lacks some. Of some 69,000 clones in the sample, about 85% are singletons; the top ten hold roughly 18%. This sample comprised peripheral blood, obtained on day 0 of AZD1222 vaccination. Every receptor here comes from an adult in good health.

Here the CDR3 reads CATSRGDSEYGYTF. The CDR3 DNA follows: TGTGCCACCAGCAGAGGGGACAGCGAGTATGGCTACACCTTC. The rearrangement joins TRBV15 to TRBJ1-2, with 7 bases aligning to TRBD1. V trimming: 1 base; J trimming: 5 bases; junction bases outside the gene matches: 4. This CDR3 region has 14 residues. Germline V gene data show CDR1 as LNHNV and CDR2 as YYDKDF (reference sequence). The variable domain in full, with the rest retrieved from reference TRBV15 and TRBJ1-2, is DAMVIQNPRYQVTQFGKPVTLSCSQTLNHNVMYWYQQKSSQAPKLLFHYYDKDFNNEADTPDNFQSRRPNTSFCFLDIRSPGLGDTAMYLCATSRGDSEYGYTFGSGTRLTVV.

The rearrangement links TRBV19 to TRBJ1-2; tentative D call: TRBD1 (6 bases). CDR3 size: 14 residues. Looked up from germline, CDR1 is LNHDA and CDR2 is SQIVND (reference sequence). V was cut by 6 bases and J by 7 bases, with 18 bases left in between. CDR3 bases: TGTGCCAGTAGACAGGGTAACGTAAAGGGTGGCTACACCTTC. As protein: CASRQGNVKGGYTF.

The CDR3 sequence is CASTSGTGGEKLFF. The CDR3 DNA is TGTGCCAGCACCTCCGGGACAGGGGGTGAAAAACTGTTTTTT. This chain uses TRBV9 with TRBJ1-4, with 11 bases aligning to TRBD1. The CDR3 extends over 14 amino acids. With V trimmed by 6 bases and J by 7 bases, 5 bases remained unmatched. Germline CDR1 and CDR2: SGDLS and YYNGEE.

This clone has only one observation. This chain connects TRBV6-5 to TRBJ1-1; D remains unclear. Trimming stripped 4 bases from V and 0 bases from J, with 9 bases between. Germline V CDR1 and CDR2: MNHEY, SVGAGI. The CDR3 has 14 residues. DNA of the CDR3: TGTGCCAGCAGTTCCCGGGTCCTGAACACTGAAGCTTTCTTT. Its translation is CASSSRVLNTEAFF.

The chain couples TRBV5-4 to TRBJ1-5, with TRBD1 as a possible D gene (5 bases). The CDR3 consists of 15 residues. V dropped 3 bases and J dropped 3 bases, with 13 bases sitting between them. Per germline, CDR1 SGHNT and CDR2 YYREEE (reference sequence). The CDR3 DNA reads TGTGCCAGCAGCTCCGACAGCACTTCCAATCAGCCCCAGCATTTT. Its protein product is CASSSDSTSNQPQHF.

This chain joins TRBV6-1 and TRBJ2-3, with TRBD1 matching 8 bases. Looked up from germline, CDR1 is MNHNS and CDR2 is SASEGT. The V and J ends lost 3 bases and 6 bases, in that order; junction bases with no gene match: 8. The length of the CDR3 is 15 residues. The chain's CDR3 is CASSEQGASLDTQYF. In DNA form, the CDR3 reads TGTGCCAGCAGTGAGCAGGGGGCCAGTCTGGATACGCAGTATTTT.

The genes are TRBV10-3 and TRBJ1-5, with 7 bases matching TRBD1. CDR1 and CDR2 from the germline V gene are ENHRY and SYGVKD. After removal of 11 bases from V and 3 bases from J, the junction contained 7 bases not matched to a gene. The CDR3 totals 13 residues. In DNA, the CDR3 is TGTGCCCTGCGACAGGGTCCCAATCAGCCCCAGCATTTT. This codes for CALRQGPNQPQHF.

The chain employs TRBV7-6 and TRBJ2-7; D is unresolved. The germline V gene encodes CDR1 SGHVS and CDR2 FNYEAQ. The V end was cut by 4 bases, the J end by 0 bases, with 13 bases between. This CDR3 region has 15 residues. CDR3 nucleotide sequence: TGTGCCAGCAGCTCCAATACTGATCCCTCCTACGAGCAGTACTTC. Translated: CASSSNTDPSYEQYF.

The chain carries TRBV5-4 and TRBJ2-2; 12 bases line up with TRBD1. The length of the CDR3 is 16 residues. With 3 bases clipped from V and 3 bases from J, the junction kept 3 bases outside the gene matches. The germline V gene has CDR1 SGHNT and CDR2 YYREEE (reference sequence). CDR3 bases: TGTGCCAGCAGCTGGGGACAGGGGGCTTACACCGGGGAGCTGTTTTTT. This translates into CASSWGQGAYTGELFF.

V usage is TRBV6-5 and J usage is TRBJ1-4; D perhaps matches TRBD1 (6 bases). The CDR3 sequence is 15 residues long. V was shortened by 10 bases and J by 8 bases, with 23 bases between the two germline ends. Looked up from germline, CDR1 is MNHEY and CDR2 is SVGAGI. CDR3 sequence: CATQGSQGYGEKLFF. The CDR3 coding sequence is TGTGCCACCCAGGGGTCACAGGGCTATGGAGAAAAACTGTTTTTT.

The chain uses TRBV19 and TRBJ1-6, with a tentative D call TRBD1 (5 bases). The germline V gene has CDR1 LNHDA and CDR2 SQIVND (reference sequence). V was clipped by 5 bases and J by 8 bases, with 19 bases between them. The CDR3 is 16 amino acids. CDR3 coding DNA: TGTGCCAGTAGTCTTTACTCCGGGACTGCTTATTCACCCCTCCACTTT. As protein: CASSLYSGTAYSPLHF.

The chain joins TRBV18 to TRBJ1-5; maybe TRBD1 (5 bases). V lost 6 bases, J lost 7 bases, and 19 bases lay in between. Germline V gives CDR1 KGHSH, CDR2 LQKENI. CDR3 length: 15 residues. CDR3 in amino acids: CASSPQGQNSQPQHF. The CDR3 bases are TGTGCCAGCTCGCCCCAAGGACAAAACTCCCAGCCCCAGCATTTT.

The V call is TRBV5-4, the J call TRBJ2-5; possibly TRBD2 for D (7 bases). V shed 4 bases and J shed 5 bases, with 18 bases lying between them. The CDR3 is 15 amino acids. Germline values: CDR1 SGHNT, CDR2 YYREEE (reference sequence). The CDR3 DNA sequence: TGTGCCAGCAGCCCCCTGAGGGGGGGTATGGAGACCCAGTACTTC. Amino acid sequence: CASSPLRGGMETQYF.

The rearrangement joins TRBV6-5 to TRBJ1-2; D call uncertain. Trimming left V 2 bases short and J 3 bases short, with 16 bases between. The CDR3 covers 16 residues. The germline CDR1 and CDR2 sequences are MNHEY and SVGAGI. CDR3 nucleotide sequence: TGTGCCAGCAGTTACGAGGCTGCGGGGTGGGACTATGGCTACACCTTC. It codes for CASSYEAAGWDYGYTF.

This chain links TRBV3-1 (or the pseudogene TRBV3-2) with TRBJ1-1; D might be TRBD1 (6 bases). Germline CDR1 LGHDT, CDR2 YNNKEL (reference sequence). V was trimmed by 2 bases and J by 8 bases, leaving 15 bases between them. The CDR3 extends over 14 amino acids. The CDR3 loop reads CASSQFDRPREAFF. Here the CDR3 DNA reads TGTGCCAGCAGCCAATTCGACAGGCCCCGCGAAGCTTTCTTT.

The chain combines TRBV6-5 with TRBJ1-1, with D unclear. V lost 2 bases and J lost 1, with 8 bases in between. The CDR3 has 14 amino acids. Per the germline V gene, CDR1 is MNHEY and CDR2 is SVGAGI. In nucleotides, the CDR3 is TGTGCCAGCAGTTACAGGCCCGGGAACACTGAAGCTTTCTTT. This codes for CASSYRPGNTEAFF.

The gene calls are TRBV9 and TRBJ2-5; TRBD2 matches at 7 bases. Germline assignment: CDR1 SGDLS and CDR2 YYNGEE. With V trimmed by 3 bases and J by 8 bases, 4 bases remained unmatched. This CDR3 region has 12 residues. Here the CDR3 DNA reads TGTGCCAGCAGCGAACGGGGGGAAACCCAGTACTTC. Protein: CASSERGETQYF.

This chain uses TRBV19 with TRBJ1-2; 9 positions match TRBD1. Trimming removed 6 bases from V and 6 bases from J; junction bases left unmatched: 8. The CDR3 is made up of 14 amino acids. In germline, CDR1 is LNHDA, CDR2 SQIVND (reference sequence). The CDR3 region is CASRSDRGRHGYTF. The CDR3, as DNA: TGTGCCAGTAGATCGGACAGGGGACGCCATGGCTACACCTTC. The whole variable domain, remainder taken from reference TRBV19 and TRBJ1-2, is DGGITQSPKYLFRKEGQNVTLSCEQNLNHDAMYWYRQDPGQGLRLIYYSQIVNDFQKGDIAEGYSVSREKKESFPLTVTSAQKNPTAFYLCASRSDRGRHGYTFGSGTRLTVV.

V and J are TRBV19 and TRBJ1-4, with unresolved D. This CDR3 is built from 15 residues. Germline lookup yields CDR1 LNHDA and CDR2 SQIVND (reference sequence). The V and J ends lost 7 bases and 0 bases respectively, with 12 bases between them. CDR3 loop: CASNDDPSTNEKLFF. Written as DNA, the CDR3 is TGTGCCAGTAATGACGACCCATCAACTAATGAAAAACTGTTTTTT. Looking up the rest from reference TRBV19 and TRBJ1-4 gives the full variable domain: DGGITQSPKYLFRKEGQNVTLSCEQNLNHDAMYWYRQDPGQGLRLIYYSQIVNDFQKGDIAEGYSVSREKKESFPLTVTSAQKNPTAFYLCASNDDPSTNEKLFFGSGTQLSVL.

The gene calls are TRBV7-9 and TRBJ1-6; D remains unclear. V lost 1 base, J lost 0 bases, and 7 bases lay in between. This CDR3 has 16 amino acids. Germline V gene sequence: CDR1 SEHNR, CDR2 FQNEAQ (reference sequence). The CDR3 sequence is CASSLGSSSYNSPLHF. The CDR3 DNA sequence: TGTGCCAGCAGCTTAGGGTCGAGCTCCTATAATTCACCCCTCCACTTT.

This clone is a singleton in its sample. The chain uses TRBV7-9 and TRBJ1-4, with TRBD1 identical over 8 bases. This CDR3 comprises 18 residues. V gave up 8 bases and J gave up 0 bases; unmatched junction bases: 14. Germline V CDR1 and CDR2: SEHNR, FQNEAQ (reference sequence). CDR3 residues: CASYNSGTGAATNEKLFF. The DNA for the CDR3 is TGTGCCAGCTATAATTCCGGGACAGGCGCTGCAACTAATGAAAAACTGTTTTTT.

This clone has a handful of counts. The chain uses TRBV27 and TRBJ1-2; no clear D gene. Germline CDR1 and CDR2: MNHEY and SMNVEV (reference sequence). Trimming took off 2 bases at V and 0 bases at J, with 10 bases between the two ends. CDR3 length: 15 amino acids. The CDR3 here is CASSLQARSNYGYTF. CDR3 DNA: TGTGCCAGCAGTTTACAGGCCAGGTCTAACTATGGCTACACCTTC.

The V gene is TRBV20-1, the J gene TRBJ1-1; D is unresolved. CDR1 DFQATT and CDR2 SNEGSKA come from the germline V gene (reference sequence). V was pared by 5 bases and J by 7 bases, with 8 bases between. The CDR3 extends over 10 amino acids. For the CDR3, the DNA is TGCAGTGCTGCGAATCTTGAAGCTTTCTTT. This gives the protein CSAANLEAFF.